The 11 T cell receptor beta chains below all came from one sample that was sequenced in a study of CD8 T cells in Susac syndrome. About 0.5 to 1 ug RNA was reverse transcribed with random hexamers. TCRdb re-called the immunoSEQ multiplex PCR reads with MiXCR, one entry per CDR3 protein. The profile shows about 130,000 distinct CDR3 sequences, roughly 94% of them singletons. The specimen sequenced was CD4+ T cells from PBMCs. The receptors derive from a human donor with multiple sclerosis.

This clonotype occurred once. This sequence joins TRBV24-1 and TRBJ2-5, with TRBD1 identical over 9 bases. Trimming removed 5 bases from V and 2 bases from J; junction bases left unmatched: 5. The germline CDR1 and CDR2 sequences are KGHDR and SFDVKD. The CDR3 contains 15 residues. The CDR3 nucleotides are TGTGCCACCAGTGGGGAGGACAGGGGACAAGAGACCCAGTACTTC. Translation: CATSGEDRGQETQYF.

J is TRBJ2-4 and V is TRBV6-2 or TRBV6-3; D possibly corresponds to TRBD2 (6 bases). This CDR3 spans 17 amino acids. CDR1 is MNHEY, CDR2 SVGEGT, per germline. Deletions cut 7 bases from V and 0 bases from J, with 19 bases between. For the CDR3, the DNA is TGTGCCAGCACTCGGGGGACGGGTCGAATAGCCAAAAACATTCAGTACTTC. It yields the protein CASTRGTGRIAKNIQYF.

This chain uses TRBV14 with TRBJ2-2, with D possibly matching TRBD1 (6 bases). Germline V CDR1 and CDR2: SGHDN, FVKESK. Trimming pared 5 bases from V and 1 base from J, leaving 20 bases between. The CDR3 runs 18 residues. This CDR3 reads CASSSTFKGRGNTGELFF. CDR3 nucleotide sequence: TGTGCCAGCAGCTCCACATTCAAGGGCAGGGGGAACACCGGGGAGCTGTTTTTT.

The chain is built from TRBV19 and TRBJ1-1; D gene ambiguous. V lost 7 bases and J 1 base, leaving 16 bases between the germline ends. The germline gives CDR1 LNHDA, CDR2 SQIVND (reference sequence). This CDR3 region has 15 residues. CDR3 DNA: TGTGCCAGTACCAACTCCGACCGACCGAACACTGAAGCTTTCTTT. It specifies CASTNSDRPNTEAFF.

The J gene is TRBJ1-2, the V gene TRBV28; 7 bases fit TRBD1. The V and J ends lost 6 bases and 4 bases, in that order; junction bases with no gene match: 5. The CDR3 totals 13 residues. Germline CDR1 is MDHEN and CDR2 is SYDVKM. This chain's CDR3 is CASRPTGLYGYTF. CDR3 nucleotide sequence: TGTGCCAGCAGGCCGACAGGGCTCTATGGCTACACCTTC.

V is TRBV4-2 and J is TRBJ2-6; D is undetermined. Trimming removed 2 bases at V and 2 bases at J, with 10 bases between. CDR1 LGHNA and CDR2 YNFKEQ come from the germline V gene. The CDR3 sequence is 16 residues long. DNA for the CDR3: TGTGCCAGCAGCCAACTCGACCCCCCTGGGGCCAACGTCCTGACTTTC. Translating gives CASSQLDPPGANVLTF.

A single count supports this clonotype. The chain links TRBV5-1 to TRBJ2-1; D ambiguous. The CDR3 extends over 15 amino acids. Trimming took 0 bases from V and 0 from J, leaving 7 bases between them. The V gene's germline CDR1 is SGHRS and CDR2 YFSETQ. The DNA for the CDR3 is TGCGCCAGCAGCTTGGACAATCGCTCCTACAATGAGCAGTTCTTC. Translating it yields CASSLDNRSYNEQFF.

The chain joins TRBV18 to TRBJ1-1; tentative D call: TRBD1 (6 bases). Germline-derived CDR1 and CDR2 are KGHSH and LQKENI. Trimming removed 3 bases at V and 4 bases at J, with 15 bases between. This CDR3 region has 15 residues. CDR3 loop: CASSPPTGRTTEAFF. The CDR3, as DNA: TGTGCCAGCTCACCCCCCACAGGGAGGACCACTGAAGCTTTCTTT.

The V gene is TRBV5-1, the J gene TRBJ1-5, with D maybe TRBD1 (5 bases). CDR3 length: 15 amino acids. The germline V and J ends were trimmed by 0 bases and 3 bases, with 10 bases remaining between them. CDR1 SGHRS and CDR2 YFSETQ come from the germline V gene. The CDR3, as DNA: TGCGCCAGCAGCTTGGAGGCAGGGACCAATCAGCCCCAGCATTTT. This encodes CASSLEAGTNQPQHF. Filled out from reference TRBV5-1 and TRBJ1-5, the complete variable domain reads KAGVTQTPRYLIKTRGQQVTLSCSPISGHRSVSWYQQTPGQGLQFLFEYFSETQRNKGNFPGRFSGRQFSNSRSEMNVSTLELGDSALYLCASSLEAGTNQPQHFGDGTRLSIL.

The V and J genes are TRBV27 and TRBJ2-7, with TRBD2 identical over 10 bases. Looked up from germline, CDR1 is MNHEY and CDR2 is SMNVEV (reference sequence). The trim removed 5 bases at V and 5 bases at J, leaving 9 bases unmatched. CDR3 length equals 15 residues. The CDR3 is CASSVLGAGGHEQYF. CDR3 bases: TGTGCCAGCAGTGTCCTGGGAGCGGGGGGGCACGAGCAGTACTTC.

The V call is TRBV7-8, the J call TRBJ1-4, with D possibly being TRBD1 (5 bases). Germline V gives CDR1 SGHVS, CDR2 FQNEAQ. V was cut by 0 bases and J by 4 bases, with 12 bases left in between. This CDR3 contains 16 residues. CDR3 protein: CASSLAQTAINEKLFF. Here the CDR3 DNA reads TGTGCCAGCAGCTTAGCCCAGACAGCCATTAATGAAAAACTGTTTTTT.